Each of the 24 T cell receptor beta chains below was sequenced from the same sample in a study of blood T cells in healthy people across ages (dated by TCRdb to 2013 to 2016). The library was obtained by 5' RACE. Sequencer: Illumina HiSeq 2500. A second PCR of roughly 7 to 11 cycles was run with a J-beta primer mix and a sample-barcoded 5' primer. Clones were called with MiXCR by TCRdb after fastp trimmed the public reads at Q25, and only in-frame beta chains were retained. Rows with one shared CDR3 protein collapse into an entry with the most common genes and DNA. Within this sample are hundreds of thousands of distinct CDR3 sequences, with approximately 25% of them counted one time only. The top ten hold 8.5% to 9.5% of the sample. The same sample was also studied in work on T cells of mothers and their children.

The sample consisted of blood. These TCRs come from a boy aged 5-17 years in good health.

The chain links TRBV14 to TRBJ2-5, with TRBD1 matching 8 bases. The CDR3 has 15 residues. Trimming at V came to 4 bases and at J to 4 bases, leaving 8 bases not matched to a gene. Germline CDR1 SGHDN, CDR2 FVKESK. In nucleotides, the CDR3 is TGTGCCAGCAGCCCTAGACGCAGGGGGCCAGAGACCCAGTACTTC. As protein: CASSPRRRGPETQYF.

In its sample, this clonotype was seen once. The chain uses TRBV12-3 or TRBV12-4 and TRBJ2-3, with no clear D. The CDR3 runs to 12 residues. The ends were cut back, 6 bases at V and 15 bases at J, with 19 bases in the middle. CDR3 loop: CASRSSGDTEYF. CDR3 DNA sequence: TGTGCCAGCAGATCGAGTGGAGATACGGAATATTTT.

The CDR3 DNA sequence: TGTGCCAGCAGTTCTCTACCCCGATCTGCGAGCTCCTACAATGAGCAGTTCTTC. Translating it yields CASSSLPRSASSYNEQFF. The J gene is TRBJ2-1, the V gene TRBV6-5; the D is unclear. The length of the CDR3 is 18 residues. Germline assignment: CDR1 MNHEY and CDR2 SVGAGI. The ends were cut back, 4 bases at V and 0 bases at J, with 19 bases in the middle.

This chain links TRBV12-3 or TRBV12-4 with TRBJ1-2; 8 bases map to TRBD1. V shed 6 bases, J shed 4 bases, and the junction held 7 bases outside the gene matches. The CDR3 is made up of 14 amino acids. The CDR3 DNA is TGTGCCAGCAGCCATGCCGGACAGGGCTATGGCTACACCTTC. As protein: CASSHAGQGYGYTF.

The V gene is TRBV27, the J gene TRBJ2-5; TRBD1 aligns across 9 bases. The CDR3 extends over 15 amino acids. CDR1 is MNHEY and CDR2 is SMNVEV in the germline V gene (reference sequence). The V gene end was trimmed by 7 bases and the J gene end by 2 bases; junction bases not matched to a gene: 8. The CDR3 loop reads CASTTRDRVQETQYF. DNA of the CDR3: TGTGCCAGCACGACCCGGGACAGGGTACAAGAGACCCAGTACTTC.

This clonotype was seen at least ten times. A read error may account for a junction end that differs from germline. The chain links TRBV12-3 or TRBV12-4 to TRBJ2-3; possible D gene TRBD2, 5 bases. This CDR3 has 13 amino acids. The CDR3 spells CASSLGLTDTQYF. CDR3 bases: TGTGCCAGCAGCTTAGGACTCACAGATACGCAGTATTTT.

Note on this clonotype: An end of the junction differs from the germline gene, which may be a read error. J is TRBJ2-1 and V is TRBV7-2; TRBD2 matches at 8 bases. The CDR3 consists of 16 residues. Germline CDR1 reads SGHTA; CDR2 reads FQGNSA. CDR3 DNA sequence: TGTGCCAGCAGCTTTAGTGGCGGGGGGTCCTACAAGGAGCAGTTCTTC. It yields the protein CASSFSGGGSYKEQFF.

This clonotype was seen only a few times. The chain carries TRBV5-1 and TRBJ2-6, with no clear D. Per the germline V gene, CDR1 is SGHRS and CDR2 is YFSETQ. Trimming took 4 bases from V and 2 from J, leaving 7 bases between them. This CDR3 region has 14 residues. This chain's CDR3 is CASSQDTGANVLTF. The CDR3 DNA reads as TGCGCCAGCAGCCAAGATACTGGGGCCAACGTCCTGACTTTC.

There are a few counts of this clonotype. The genes are TRBV6-2 or TRBV6-3 and TRBJ1-2; 7 bases are shared with TRBD1. The V and J ends lost 7 bases and 5 bases, in that order; junction bases with no gene match: 13. The CDR3 runs to 15 residues. Germline assignment: CDR1 MNHEY and CDR2 SVGEGT. The CDR3 region is CASTRATGFLYGYTF. The CDR3 DNA reads as TGTGCCAGCACCCGTGCGACAGGGTTCTTGTATGGCTACACCTTC.

This clonotype came up a few times. V is TRBV2 and J is TRBJ1-1; D gene ambiguous. Per germline, CDR1 SNHLY and CDR2 FYNNEI. The CDR3 is made up of 14 amino acids. Trimming removed 7 bases from V and 6 bases from J, with 18 bases in between. CDR3 DNA sequence: TGTGCCAGCACCCTCCTTGAGGGTCTGGCTGAAGCTTTCTTT. Translation: CASTLLEGLAEAFF.

This chain joins TRBV20-1 and TRBJ2-5; 7 bases line up with TRBD2. This CDR3 is 11 amino acids long. CDR1 is DFQATT and CDR2 is SNEGSKA in the germline V gene (reference sequence). Trimming took 6 bases from V and 11 from J; bases not matched to a gene: 9. CDR3 nucleotides: TGCAGTGCGCAGTGGGGGAGGGAGCAGTACTTC. The encoded protein is CSAQWGREQYF.

This clonotype came up a few times. The rearrangement links TRBV10-2 to TRBJ2-7, with D possibly being TRBD2 (5 bases). Trimming removed 6 bases from V and 6 bases from J, with 12 bases in between. This CDR3 is 12 amino acids long. Germline CDR1 WSHSY, CDR2 SAAADI. Written as DNA, the CDR3 is TGCGCCAGCAGGTATACTAGTCTCGAGCAGTACTTC. It encodes CASRYTSLEQYF.

This clonotype was seen only a few times. The chain employs TRBV20-1 and TRBJ1-1; D might be TRBD1 (5 bases). Trimming took 4 bases from V and 5 from J, leaving 17 bases between them. Looked up from germline, CDR1 is DFQATT and CDR2 is SNEGSKA (reference sequence). This CDR3 spans 14 amino acids. The CDR3 loop is CSAKQGTDETEAFF. CDR3 nucleotide sequence: TGCAGTGCTAAACAAGGGACGGATGAGACTGAAGCTTTCTTT.

The rearrangement uses TRBV7-9 and TRBJ2-5; the match to TRBD2 covers 12 bases. The J call could be wrong; TRBJ2-1 is a better fit for the DNA end. The germline V gene encodes CDR1 SEHNR and CDR2 FQNEAQ (reference sequence). This CDR3 comprises 18 residues. In DNA form, the CDR3 reads TGTGCCAGCAGCTCGAATTCCCCTAGCGGGAGGGCCATAAATGAGCAGTTCTTC. Its protein product is CASSSNSPSGRAINEQFF.

J is TRBJ2-5 and V is TRBV6-5, with D perhaps TRBD2 (6 bases). Deletions cut 5 bases from V and 5 bases from J, with 18 bases between. The CDR3 totals 15 residues. Looked up from germline, CDR1 is MNHEY and CDR2 is SVGAGI. CDR3 DNA: TGTGCCAGCAGTCCTTTCCCGGGAGTCGGGGAGACCCAGTACTTC. Residues: CASSPFPGVGETQYF.

The chain carries TRBV29-1 and TRBJ1-1, with D perhaps matching TRBD1 (5 bases). In germline, CDR1 is SQVTM, CDR2 ANQGSEA. V was pared by 7 bases and J by 5 bases, with 14 bases between. The CDR3 loop spans 12 amino acids. The CDR3 nucleotides are TGCAGCGCTGAGGAGGGGATGACTGAAGCTTTCTTT. This translates into CSAEEGMTEAFF.

This clonotype was observed a few times. The J gene is TRBJ2-5, the V gene TRBV28; 8 nucleotides match TRBD1. The end of the DNA is better explained by TRBJ2-7, so the J call may be wrong. The length of the CDR3 is 15 residues. Germline-derived CDR1 and CDR2 are MDHEN and SYDVKM. The CDR3 sequence is CASSWDRSIYYEQYF. For the CDR3, the DNA is TGTGCCAGCAGTTGGGACAGGTCCATTTACTACGAGCAGTACTTC.

The chain has TRBV4-2 and TRBJ1-2; TRBD1 matches at 9 bases. The V gene end was trimmed by 3 bases and the J gene end by 2 bases; junction bases not matched to a gene: 10. From germline, CDR1 is LGHNA and CDR2 YNFKEQ. The CDR3 loop spans 17 amino acids. The CDR3 is CASSQEPGTGSNYGYTF. The CDR3 DNA sequence: TGTGCCAGCAGCCAGGAACCCGGGACAGGGTCCAACTATGGCTACACCTTC.

CDR3 residues: CASGLSGAGEAAQYF. CDR3 nucleotide sequence: TGTGCTAGTGGTTTGTCGGGGGCTGGGGAGGCAGCCCAGTACTTC. This chain connects TRBV12-5 to TRBJ2-5; TRBD1 or TRBD2 may be the D gene (6 bases each). The CDR3 is 15 amino acids. Trimming removed 2 bases at V and 9 bases at J, with 19 bases between. The germline CDR1 and CDR2 sequences are LGHNT and FRNRAP.

The CDR3 is CASSLLVEPYNEQFF. The CDR3 region has the DNA TGTGCCAGCAGTTTACTAGTTGAACCCTACAATGAGCAGTTCTTC. The chain combines TRBV28 with TRBJ2-1, with no clear D. Germline CDR1 and CDR2: MDHEN and SYDVKM. Between the trimmed V and J ends, which lost 2 bases and 2 bases, there was a span of 10 bases. The CDR3 is 15 residues long.

The chain employs TRBV6-5 and TRBJ2-5; 10 positions agree with TRBD1. The CDR3 has 15 residues. Per germline, CDR1 MNHEY and CDR2 SVGAGI. Trimming took 5 bases from V and 3 from J; bases not matched to a gene: 6. The CDR3 reads CASSPPGTGEETQYF. The CDR3 DNA is TGTGCCAGCAGTCCCCCCGGGACAGGGGAAGAGACCCAGTACTTC.

Worth noting for this clonotype: One junction end disagrees with the germline gene, perhaps due to a read error. The V gene is TRBV10-3, the J gene TRBJ2-5; D is unresolved. Per the germline V gene, CDR1 is ENHRY and CDR2 is SYGVKD. The CDR3 is made up of 13 amino acids. The CDR3 loop reads CAISENVGYEQHF. The CDR3 DNA is TGTGCCATCAGTGAAAACGTCGGTTACGAGCAGCACTTC.

This clonotype was picked up a small number of times. The chain employs TRBV5-1 and TRBJ2-2; possibly TRBD1 for D (6 bases). This CDR3 is 15 amino acids long. CDR1 SGHRS and CDR2 YFSETQ come from the germline V gene. V was shortened by 0 bases and J by 2 bases, with 8 bases between the two germline ends. The CDR3 protein is CASSLEGGNTGELFF. CDR3 in DNA: TGCGCCAGCAGCTTGGAAGGGGGTAACACCGGGGAGCTGTTTTTT.

The chain links TRBV12-3 or TRBV12-4 to TRBJ2-3; tentatively, D is TRBD2 (7 bases). The CDR3 contains 15 residues. The ends were cut back, 3 bases at V and 4 bases at J, with 14 bases in the middle. The CDR3 nucleotides read TGTGCCAGCAGTTTGCGGGGGCGCGAGGCAGATACGCAGTATTTT. Translated: CASSLRGREADTQYF.